A selection of T cell receptor beta chains follows, all from one sample in a study of cytomegalovirus exposure and HLA in healthy donors. Using immunoSEQ multiplex PCR, the repertoire was profiled, and TCRdb retains in-frame clones only, with some absent. The sample table includes approximately 72,000 clones. The material sequenced was PBMCs. These receptors all come from a man aged 35 to 55 in good health and CMV-seronegative. Both conserved end residues are part of each CDR3. The D gene is left open where the match is weak.

V gene,CDR3 length,J gene,D gene,CDR3 DNA,CDR3 protein
TRBV2,18,TRBJ2-3,TRBD2,TGTGCCAGCAGTGAAGGGCAACTAGCGGGGGCTAATACAGATACGCAGTATTTT,CASSEGQLAGANTDTQYF
TRBV30,13,TRBJ1-5,NA,TGTGCCTCGGCACGGGGTGGCAATCAGCCCCAGCATTTT,CASARGGNQPQHF
TRBV18,17,TRBJ2-7,NA,TGTGCCAGCTCCCCCGTCGGGGGTTCCCTGAGCTCCTACGAGCAGTACTTC,CASSPVGGSLSSYEQYF
TRBV2,12,TRBJ1-1,NA,TGTGCCAGCAGTGAAGCGCGGGGTAGGGCTTTCTTT,CASSEARGRAFF
TRBV5-1,16,TRBJ2-1,NA,TGCGCCAGCAGCTCGACAGGGACTAGCTCCTACAATGAGCAGTTCTTC,CASSSTGTSSYNEQFF
TRBV7-6,17,TRBJ2-3,TRBD1,TGTGCCAGCAGCCGGAACCAAGGACAGGGGAACACAGATACGCAGTATTTT,CASSRNQGQGNTDTQYF
TRBV19,15,TRBJ2-2,NA,TGTGCCAGTAGCCTCGACAGGCCCGGTACCGGGGAGCTGTTTTTT,CASSLDRPGTGELFF
TRBV5-8,12,TRBJ1-2,NA,TGTGCCAGCAGCTTCAGGGTGGGGGGCTACACCTTC,CASSFRVGGYTF
TRBV9,15,TRBJ1-2,NA,TGTGCCAGCAGCGTGCGGCAGGGAATTAACTATGGCTACACCTTC,CASSVRQGINYGYTF
TRBV10-3,15,TRBJ1-2,NA,TGTGCCATCAGTGTTGACCAGGGGAGGGGGTATGGCTACACCTTC,CAISVDQGRGYGYTF
TRBV28,16,TRBJ1-2,NA,TGTGCCAGCAGTTTGGGGCTGGGCAGAACTAACTATGGCTACACCTTC,CASSLGLGRTNYGYTF
TRBV29-1,13,TRBJ2-5,NA,TGCAGCGTTGGGGCGGGGCTCCAAGAGACCCAGTACTTC,CSVGAGLQETQYF
TRBV30,13,TRBJ1-5,NA,TGTGCCTGGAGTGTAGAGGGTAATCAGCCCCAGCATTTT,CAWSVEGNQPQHF
TRBV2,13,TRBJ2-7,TRBD1,TGTGCCACCGGGGGACAGGGTAACTACGAGCAGTACTTC,CATGGQGNYEQYF
TRBV5-1,15,TRBJ1-6,NA,TGCGCCAGCAGCCCCGGAGGGTCCTATAATTCACCCCTCCACTTT,CASSPGGSYNSPLHF
TRBV18,15,TRBJ2-1,TRBD1,TGTGCCAGCTCACCGACAGGGATCGAGTACAATGAGCAGTTCTTC,CASSPTGIEYNEQFF
TRBV7-9,14,TRBJ2-5,TRBD1,TGTGCCAGCAGCCCCGGGACAGTACAAGAGACCCAGTACTTC,CASSPGTVQETQYF
TRBV7-6,15,TRBJ2-1,TRBD2,TGTGCCAGCAGCTTAGTAGGGACTAGTGATAGTGAGCAGTTCTTC,CASSLVGTSDSEQFF